This T cell receptor (beta chain) is from a study of blood T cell repertoires in COVID-19. About the study: Samples of COVID-19 (acute and convalescent) were obtained from the United States, Italy and Spain. Sources were T cells, B-cell-depleted T cells, or PBMCs; the material itself was cDNA or gDNA.

Original processing methods: Nucleated cell number was recorded as an estimate derived from reference gene primer amplification. The data were produced by immunoSEQ multiplex PCR, yet TCRdb's version contains in-frame clones alone and is incomplete. V and J calls and clone size are given by that table; D and trimming were obtained from the DNA. The data contain approximately 150,000 clones, 85% to 90% of them singletons. With 0 bases removed from V and 3 bases from J, the gap between germline ends came to 18 bases. Looked up from germline, CDR1 is LGHDT and CDR2 is YNNKEL (reference sequence). The CDR3 runs 18 residues.

The V call is TRBV3-1 (or the pseudogene TRBV3-2), the J call TRBJ2-4; D might be TRBD1 (5 bases). Input material: peripheral blood. The sequence was obtained from a man aged 45-60 years who had recovered from COVID-19. CDR3 DNA sequence: TGTGCCAGCAGCCAAGATATTAAGGGGTTTGGGGACAAAAACATTCAGTACTTC. The encoded protein is CASSQDIKGFGDKNIQYF.